Below are 15 T cell receptor beta chains sequenced from a single sample in a study of CXCR3-negative and CXCR3-positive naive CD8 T cells. Preparation of TRB cDNA libraries relied on 5' RACE carrying UMI labels. TCRdb reprocessed the 5' RACE reads and stores each CDR3 protein as one record, lacking DNA. The sample table sets out about 57,000 distinct CDR3 sequences. Findings and limits, study-wide: CXCR3-negative naive cells had less hydrophobic TRB CDR3s than did CXCR3-positive naive cells.

The antigens of these receptors remain unknown. The specimen sequenced was naive CXCR3+ CD8+ T cells from blood. Subset of the sample: CD45RO-CCR7+CD27+CD95- naive CD8+ T cells expressing CXCR3 (TNR3+). These receptor sequences come from a human donor in good health. Some clones in this sample may be carry-over from other donors' samples.

This chain connects TRBV10-2 to TRBJ2-2. Germline CDR1 reads WSHSY; CDR2 reads SAAADI. The CDR3 is 12 residues long. CDR3 sequence reads: CASRPITGELFF.

The V call is TRBV29-1, the J call TRBJ2-2. The CDR3 runs 14 residues. The V gene's germline CDR1 is SQVTM and CDR2 ANQGSEA. The CDR3 loop is CSVSDGKNTGELFF.

This rearrangement joins TRBV4-3 to TRBJ1-2; the D gene TCRdb calls, TRBD1, cannot be checked with no DNA. Germline V gene data show CDR1 as LGHNA and CDR2 as YSLEER. The length of the CDR3 is 13 residues. The CDR3 is CASSPTGGNGYTF.

The rearrangement joins TRBV7-9 to TRBJ2-1; TCRdb gives TRBD2 as the D gene, but with no DNA this cannot be confirmed. In germline, CDR1 is SEHNR, CDR2 FQNEAQ (reference sequence). This CDR3 has 14 amino acids. The CDR3 sequence is CASSPAGSYNEQFF.

By frequency, this clonotype registers medium-sized. V usage is TRBV4-3 and J usage is TRBJ1-2; TCRdb gives TRBD1 as the D gene, but with no DNA this cannot be confirmed. CDR1 LGHNA and CDR2 YSLEER come from the germline V gene. The CDR3 runs 15 residues. The CDR3 sequence: CASSQDVTADYGYTF.

The CDR3 loop reads CSARWTAYEQYF. The V and J genes are TRBV20-1 and TRBJ2-7; as DNA is missing, the TRBD1 call by TCRdb cannot be tested. This CDR3 region has 12 residues. In germline, CDR1 is DFQATT, CDR2 SNEGSKA (reference sequence).

This chain joins TRBV7-8 and TRBJ2-3; the TCRdb D gene call, TRBD2, has no DNA to confirm it. The germline V gene has CDR1 SGHVS and CDR2 FQNEAQ. There are 17 residues in the CDR3. CDR3: CASSLARVAGTTDTQYF.

This chain connects TRBV29-1 to TRBJ2-1; lacking DNA, the TRBD2 call made by TCRdb goes unchecked. This CDR3 is 15 amino acids long. The germline CDR1 and CDR2 sequences are SQVTM and ANQGSEA. Here the CDR3 reads CSVDALAETYNEQFF.

The genes are TRBV7-2 and TRBJ2-5; the D gene TCRdb calls, TRBD1, cannot be checked with no DNA. The CDR3 covers 18 residues. CDR1 is SGHTA and CDR2 is FQGNSA in the germline V gene. The CDR3 here is CASSLGPPGAPSRETQYF.

The chain has TRBV7-9 and TRBJ1-1. This CDR3 is 11 amino acids long. CDR1 is SEHNR, CDR2 FQNEAQ, per germline (reference sequence). The CDR3 reads CASSYNAVAFF.

V gene TRBV7-9 combines with J gene TRBJ2-7; TCRdb outputs TRBD1, but without DNA this stays unchecked. From germline, CDR1 is SEHNR and CDR2 FQNEAQ (reference sequence). The CDR3 loop spans 14 amino acids. The CDR3 region is CASVPRQGPYEQYF.

The rearrangement joins TRBV7-8 to TRBJ2-1. Germline CDR1 SGHVS, CDR2 FQNEAQ. This CDR3 is 16 amino acids long. CDR3 region: CASSLDIGSSYNEQFF. The full variable domain, with the rest looked up from reference TRBV7-8 and TRBJ2-1, is GAGVSQSPRYKVAKRGQDVALRCDPISGHVSLFWYQQALGQGPEFLTYFQNEAQLDKSGLPSDRFFAERPEGSVSTLKIQRTQQEDSAVYLCASSLDIGSSYNEQFFGPGTRLTVL.

The gene calls are TRBV9 and TRBJ2-1; TCRdb designates TRBD1, a call that cannot be tested without DNA. The length of the CDR3 is 16 residues. The germline gives CDR1 SGDLS, CDR2 YYNGEE. CDR3 sequence reads: CASSVVGTGVYNEQFF.

The genes are TRBV18 and TRBJ2-2; TCRdb's D gene call, TRBD1, goes unchecked for lack of DNA. The CDR3 runs 16 residues. CDR1 KGHSH and CDR2 LQKENI come from the germline V gene. The CDR3 spells CVSSPVPGKNTGELFF. The full variable domain, with the rest looked up from reference TRBV18 and TRBJ2-2, is NAGVMQNPRHLVRRRGQEARLRCSPMKGHSHVYWYRQLPEEGLKFMVYLQKENIIDESGMPKERFSAEFPKEGPSILRIQQVVRGDSAAYFCVSSPVPGKNTGELFFGEGSRLTVL.

The rearrangement links TRBV7-9 to TRBJ1-1; TCRdb picks TRBD1, but there is no DNA to check that call. Germline CDR1 reads SEHNR; CDR2 reads FQNEAQ (reference sequence). The CDR3 is 12 residues long. The CDR3 loop is CASKPWGGEAFF.